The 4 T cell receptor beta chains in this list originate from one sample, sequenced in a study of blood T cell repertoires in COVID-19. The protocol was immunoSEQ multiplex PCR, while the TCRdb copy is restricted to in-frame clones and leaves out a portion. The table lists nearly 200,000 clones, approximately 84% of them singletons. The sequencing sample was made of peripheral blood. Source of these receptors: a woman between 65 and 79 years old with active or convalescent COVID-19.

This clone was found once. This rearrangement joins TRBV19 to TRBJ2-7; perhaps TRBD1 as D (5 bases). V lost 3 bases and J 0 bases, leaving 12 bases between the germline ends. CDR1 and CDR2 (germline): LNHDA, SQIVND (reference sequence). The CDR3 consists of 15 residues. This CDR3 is CASSMNRGSSYEQYF. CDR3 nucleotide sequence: TGTGCCAGTAGTATGAATAGGGGTAGCTCCTACGAGCAGTACTTC.

CDR3 region: CASRTSGSGSTDTQYF. The CDR3 region has the DNA TGTGCCAGCCGGACTAGCGGGAGTGGGTCCACAGATACGCAGTATTTT. This chain links TRBV19 with TRBJ2-3; TRBD2 matches at 13 bases. J lost 2 bases, V lost 9 bases, and 8 bases had no gene match. The CDR3 is 16 amino acids. Germline CDR1 LNHDA, CDR2 SQIVND (reference sequence).

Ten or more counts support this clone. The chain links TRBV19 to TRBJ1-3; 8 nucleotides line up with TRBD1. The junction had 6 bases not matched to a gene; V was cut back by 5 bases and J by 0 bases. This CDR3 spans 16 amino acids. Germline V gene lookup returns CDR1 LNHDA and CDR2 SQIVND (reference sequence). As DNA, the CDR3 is TGTGCCAGTAGTCTCCTAACAGGGGGCTCTGGAAACACCATATATTTT. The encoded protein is CASSLLTGGSGNTIYF.

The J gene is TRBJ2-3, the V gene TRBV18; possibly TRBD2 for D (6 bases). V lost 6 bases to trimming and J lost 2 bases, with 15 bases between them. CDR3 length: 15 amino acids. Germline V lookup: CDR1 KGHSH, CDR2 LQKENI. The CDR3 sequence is CASSTILANTDTQYF. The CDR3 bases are TGTGCCAGCTCCACAATACTAGCAAACACAGATACGCAGTATTTT.